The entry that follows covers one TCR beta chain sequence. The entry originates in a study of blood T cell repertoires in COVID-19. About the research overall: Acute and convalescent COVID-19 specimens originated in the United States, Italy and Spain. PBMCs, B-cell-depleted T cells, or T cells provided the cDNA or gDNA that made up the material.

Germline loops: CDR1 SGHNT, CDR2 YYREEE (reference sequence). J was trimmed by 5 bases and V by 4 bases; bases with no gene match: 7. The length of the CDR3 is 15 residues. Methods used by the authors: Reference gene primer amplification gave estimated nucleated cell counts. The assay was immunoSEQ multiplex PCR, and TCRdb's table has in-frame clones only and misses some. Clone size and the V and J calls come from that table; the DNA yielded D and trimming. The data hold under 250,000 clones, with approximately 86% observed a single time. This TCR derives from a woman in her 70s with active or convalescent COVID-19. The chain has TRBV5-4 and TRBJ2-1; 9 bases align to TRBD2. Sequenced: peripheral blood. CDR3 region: CASSHSGGTHNEQFF. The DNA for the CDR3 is TGTGCCAGCAGCCACAGCGGGGGGACACACAATGAGCAGTTCTTC.